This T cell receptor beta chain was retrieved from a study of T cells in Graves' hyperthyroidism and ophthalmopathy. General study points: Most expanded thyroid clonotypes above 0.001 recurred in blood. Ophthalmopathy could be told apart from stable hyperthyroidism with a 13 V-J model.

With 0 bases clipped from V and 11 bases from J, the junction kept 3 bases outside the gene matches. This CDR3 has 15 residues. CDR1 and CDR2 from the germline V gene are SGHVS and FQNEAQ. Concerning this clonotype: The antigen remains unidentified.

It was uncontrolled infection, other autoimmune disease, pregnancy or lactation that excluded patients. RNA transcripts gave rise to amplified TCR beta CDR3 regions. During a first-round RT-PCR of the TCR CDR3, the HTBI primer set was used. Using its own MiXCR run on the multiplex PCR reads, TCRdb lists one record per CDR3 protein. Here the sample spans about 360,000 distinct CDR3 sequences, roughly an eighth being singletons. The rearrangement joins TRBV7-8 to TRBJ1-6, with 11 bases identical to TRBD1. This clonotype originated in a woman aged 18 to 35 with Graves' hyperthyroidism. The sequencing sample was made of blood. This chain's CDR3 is CASSLAGQGEPPLHF. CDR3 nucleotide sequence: TGTGCCAGCAGCTTAGCGGGACAGGGGGAACCACCCCTCCACTTT.